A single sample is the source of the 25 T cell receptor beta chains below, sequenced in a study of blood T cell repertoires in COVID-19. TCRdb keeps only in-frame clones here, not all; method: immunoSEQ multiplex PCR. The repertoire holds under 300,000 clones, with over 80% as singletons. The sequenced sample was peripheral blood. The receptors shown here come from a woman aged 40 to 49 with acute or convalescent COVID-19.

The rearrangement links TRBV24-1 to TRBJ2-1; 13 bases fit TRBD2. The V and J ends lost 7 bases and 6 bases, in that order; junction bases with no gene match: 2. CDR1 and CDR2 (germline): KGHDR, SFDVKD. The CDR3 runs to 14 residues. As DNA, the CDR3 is TGTGCCACCAGAGGACTAGCGGGGGCCAATGAGCAGTTCTTC. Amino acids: CATRGLAGANEQFF.

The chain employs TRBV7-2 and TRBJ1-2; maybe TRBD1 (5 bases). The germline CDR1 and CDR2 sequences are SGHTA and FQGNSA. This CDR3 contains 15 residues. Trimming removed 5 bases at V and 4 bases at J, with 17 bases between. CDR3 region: CASSPARQKGYGYTF. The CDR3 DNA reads TGTGCCAGCAGCCCCGCTAGACAGAAGGGCTATGGCTACACCTTC.

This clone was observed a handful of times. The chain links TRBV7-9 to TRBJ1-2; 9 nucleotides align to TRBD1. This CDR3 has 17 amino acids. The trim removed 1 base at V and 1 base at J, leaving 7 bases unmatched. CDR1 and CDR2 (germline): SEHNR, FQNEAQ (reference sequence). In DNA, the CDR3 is TGTGCCAGCAGCTTAGGAGGGGGGACAGGGAGTAACTATGGCTACACCTTC. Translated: CASSLGGGTGSNYGYTF.

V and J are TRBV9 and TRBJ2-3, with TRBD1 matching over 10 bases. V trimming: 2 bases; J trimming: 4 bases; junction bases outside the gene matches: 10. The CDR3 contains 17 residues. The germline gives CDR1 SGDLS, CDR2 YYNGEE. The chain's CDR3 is CASSVQPGQGRADTQYF. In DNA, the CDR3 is TGTGCCAGCAGCGTCCAACCGGGACAGGGGAGAGCAGATACGCAGTATTTT.

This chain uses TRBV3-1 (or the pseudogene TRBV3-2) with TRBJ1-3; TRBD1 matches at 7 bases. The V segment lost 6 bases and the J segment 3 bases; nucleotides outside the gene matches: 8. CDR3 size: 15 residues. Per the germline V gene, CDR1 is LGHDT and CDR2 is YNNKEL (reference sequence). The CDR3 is CASRATGASGNTIYF. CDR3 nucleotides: TGTGCCAGCAGGGCCACAGGGGCAAGTGGAAACACCATATATTTT.

The CDR3 loop reads CAWTYRALSTEAFF. CDR3 nucleotides: TGTGCCTGGACTTACAGGGCGTTGAGCACTGAAGCTTTCTTT. The genes are TRBV30 and TRBJ1-1; maybe TRBD1 (6 bases). The V end lost 4 bases, the J end lost 4 bases, and 16 bases lay between the germline ends. The CDR3 consists of 14 residues. Germline CDR1 is GTSNPN and CDR2 is SVGIG (reference sequence). The full variable domain, rest sourced from reference TRBV30 and TRBJ1-1, is SQTIHQWPATLVQPVGSPLSLECTVEGTSNPNLYWYRQAAGRGLQLLFYSVGIGQISSEVPQNLSASRPQDRQFILSSKKLLLSDSGFYLCAWTYRALSTEAFFGQGTRLTVV.

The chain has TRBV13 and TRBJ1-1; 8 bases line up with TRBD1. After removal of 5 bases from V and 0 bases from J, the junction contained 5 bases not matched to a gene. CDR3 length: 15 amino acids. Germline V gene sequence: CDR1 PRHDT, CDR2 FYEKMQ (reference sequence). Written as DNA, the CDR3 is TGTGCCAGCAGCCCGACAGGGGCCGTGAACACTGAAGCTTTCTTT. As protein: CASSPTGAVNTEAFF.

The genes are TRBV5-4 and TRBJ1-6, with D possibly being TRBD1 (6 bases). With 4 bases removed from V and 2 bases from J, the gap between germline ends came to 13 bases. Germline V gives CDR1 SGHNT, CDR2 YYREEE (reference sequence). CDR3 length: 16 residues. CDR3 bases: TGTGCCAGCAGCACACAGGGTAGGGCCTATAATTCACCCCTCCACTTT. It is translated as CASSTQGRAYNSPLHF. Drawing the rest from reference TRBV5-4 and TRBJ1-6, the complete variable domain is ETGVTQSPTHLIKTRGQQVTLRCSSQSGHNTVSWYQQALGQGPQFIFQYYREEENGRGNFPPRFSGLQFPNYSSELNVNALELDDSALYLCASSTQGRAYNSPLHFGNGTRLTVT.

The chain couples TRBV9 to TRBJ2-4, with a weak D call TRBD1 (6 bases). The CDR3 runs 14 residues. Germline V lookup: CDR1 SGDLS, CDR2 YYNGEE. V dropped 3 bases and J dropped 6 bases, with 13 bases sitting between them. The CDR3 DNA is TGTGCCAGCAGCGGTGGGACATCGGGAAACATTCAGTACTTC. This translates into CASSGGTSGNIQYF.

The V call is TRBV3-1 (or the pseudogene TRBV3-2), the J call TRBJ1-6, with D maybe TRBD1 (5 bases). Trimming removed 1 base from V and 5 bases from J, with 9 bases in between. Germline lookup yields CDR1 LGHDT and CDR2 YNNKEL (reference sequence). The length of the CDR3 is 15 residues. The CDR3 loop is CASSQGTLHNSPLHF. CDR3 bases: TGTGCCAGCAGCCAAGGGACACTACATAATTCACCCCTCCACTTT.

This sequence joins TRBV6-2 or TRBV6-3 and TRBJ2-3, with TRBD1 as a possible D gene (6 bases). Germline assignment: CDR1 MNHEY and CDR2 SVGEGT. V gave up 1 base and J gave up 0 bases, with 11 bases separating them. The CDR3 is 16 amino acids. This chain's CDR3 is CASSYYRQASTDTQYF. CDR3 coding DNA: TGTGCCAGCAGTTACTACCGACAGGCTAGCACAGATACGCAGTATTTT.

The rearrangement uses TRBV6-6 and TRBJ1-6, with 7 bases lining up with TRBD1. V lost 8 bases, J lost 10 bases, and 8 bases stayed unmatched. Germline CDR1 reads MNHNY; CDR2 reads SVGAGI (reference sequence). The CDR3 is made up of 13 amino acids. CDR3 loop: CASRDRSLSPLHF. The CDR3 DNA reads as TGTGCCAGCCGGGACAGAAGTTTATCACCCCTCCACTTT.

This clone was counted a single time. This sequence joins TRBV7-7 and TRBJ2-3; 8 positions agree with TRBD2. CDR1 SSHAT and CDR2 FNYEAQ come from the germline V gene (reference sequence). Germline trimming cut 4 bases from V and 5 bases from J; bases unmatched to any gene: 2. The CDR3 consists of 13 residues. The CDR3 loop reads CASSSGGEDTQYF. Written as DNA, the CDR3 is TGTGCCAGCAGCTCCGGGGGGGAAGATACGCAGTATTTT.

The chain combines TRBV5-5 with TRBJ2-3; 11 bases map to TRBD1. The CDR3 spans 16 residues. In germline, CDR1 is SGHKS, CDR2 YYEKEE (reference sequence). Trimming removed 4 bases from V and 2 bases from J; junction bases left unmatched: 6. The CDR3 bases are TGTGCCAGCAGCCTGCGGACAGGGGGCTTCACAGATACGCAGTATTTT. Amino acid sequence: CASSLRTGGFTDTQYF.

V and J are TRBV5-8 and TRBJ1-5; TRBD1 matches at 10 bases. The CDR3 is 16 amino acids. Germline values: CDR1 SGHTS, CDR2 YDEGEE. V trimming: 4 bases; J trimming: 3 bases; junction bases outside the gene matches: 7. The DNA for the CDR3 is TGTGCCAGCAGCCTGGGGACAGGGGCATCCAATCAGCCCCAGCATTTT. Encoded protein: CASSLGTGASNQPQHF.

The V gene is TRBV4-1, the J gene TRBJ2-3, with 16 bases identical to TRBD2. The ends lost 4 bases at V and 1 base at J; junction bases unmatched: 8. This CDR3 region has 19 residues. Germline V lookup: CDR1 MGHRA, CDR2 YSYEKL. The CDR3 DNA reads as TGCGCCAGCAGCCCTCGAGTGGGACTAGCGGGGGGGGGCACAGATACGCAGTATTTT. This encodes CASSPRVGLAGGGTDTQYF.

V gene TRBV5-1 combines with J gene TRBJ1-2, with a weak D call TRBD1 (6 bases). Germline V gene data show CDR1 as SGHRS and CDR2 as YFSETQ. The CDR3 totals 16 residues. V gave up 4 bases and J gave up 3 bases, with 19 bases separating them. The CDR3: CASSRSGTRGDYGYTF. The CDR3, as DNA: TGCGCCAGCAGCAGGTCCGGGACAAGGGGAGACTATGGCTACACCTTC.

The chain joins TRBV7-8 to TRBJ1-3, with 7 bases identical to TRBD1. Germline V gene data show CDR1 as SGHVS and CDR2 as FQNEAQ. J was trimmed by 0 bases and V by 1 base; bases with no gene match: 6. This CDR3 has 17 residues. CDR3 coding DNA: TGTGCCAGCAGCTTAGGACAGGGCCCTATCTCTGGAAACACCATATATTTT. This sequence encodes CASSLGQGPISGNTIYF.

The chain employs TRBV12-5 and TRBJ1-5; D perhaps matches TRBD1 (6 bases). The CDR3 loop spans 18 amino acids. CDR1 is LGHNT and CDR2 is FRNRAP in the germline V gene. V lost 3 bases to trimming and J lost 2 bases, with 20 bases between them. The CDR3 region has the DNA TGTGCTAGTGGTTTCAAATCCCTACAGGGAGGGGGCAATCAGCCCCAGCATTTT. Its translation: CASGFKSLQGGGNQPQHF.

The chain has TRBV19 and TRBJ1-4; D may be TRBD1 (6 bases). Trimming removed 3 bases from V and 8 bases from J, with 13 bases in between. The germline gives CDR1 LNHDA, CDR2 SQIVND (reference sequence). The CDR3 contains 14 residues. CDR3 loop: CASSMGRGEEKLFF. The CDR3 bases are TGTGCCAGTAGTATGGGCAGGGGCGAGGAAAAACTGTTTTTT. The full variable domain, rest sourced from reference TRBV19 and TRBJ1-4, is DGGITQSPKYLFRKEGQNVTLSCEQNLNHDAMYWYRQDPGQGLRLIYYSQIVNDFQKGDIAEGYSVSREKKESFPLTVTSAQKNPTAFYLCASSMGRGEEKLFFGSGTQLSVL.

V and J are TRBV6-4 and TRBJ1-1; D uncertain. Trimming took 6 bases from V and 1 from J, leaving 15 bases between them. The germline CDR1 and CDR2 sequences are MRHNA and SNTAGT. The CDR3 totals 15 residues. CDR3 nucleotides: TGTGCCAGCAGACCTTTCACAAATCGGAACACTGAAGCTTTCTTT. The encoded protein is CASRPFTNRNTEAFF.

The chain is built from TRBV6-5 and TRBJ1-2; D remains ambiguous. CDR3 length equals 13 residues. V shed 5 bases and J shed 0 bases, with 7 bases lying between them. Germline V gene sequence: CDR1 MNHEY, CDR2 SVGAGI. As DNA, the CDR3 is TGTGCCAGCAGTCCCTCTTCTAACTATGGCTACACCTTC. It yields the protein CASSPSSNYGYTF.

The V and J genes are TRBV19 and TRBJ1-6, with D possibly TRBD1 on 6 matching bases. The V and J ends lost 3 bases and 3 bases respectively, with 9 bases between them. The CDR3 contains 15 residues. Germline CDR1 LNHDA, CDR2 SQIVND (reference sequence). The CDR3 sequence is CASSIGDNYNSPLHF. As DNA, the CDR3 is TGTGCCAGTAGTATCGGGGACAACTATAATTCACCCCTCCACTTT.

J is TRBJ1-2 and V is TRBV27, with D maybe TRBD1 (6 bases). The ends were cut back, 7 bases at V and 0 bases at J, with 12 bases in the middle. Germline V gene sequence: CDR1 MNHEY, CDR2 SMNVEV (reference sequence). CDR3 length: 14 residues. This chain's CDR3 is CASKVAGANYGYTF. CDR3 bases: TGTGCCAGCAAGGTTGCAGGGGCTAACTATGGCTACACCTTC.

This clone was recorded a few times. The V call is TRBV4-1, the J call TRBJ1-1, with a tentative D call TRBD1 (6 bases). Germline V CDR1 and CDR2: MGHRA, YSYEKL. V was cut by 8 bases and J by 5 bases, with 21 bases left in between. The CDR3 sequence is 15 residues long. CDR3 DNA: TGCGCCAGCTGGAACCCCGGACAGCCAAGGACTGAAGCTTTCTTT. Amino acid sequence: CASWNPGQPRTEAFF.